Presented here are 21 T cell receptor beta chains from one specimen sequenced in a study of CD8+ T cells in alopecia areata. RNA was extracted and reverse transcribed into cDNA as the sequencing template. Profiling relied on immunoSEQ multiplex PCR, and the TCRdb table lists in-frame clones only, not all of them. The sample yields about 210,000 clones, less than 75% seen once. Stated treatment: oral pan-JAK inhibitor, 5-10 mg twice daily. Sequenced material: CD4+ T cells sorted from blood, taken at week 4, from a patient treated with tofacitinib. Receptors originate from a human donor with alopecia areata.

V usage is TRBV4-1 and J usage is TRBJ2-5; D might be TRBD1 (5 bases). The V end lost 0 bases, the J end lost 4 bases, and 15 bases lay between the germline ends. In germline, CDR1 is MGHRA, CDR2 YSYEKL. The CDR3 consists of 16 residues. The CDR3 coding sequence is TGCGCCAGCAGCCAAGATATCGGACGCAGGGTAGAGACCCAGTACTTC. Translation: CASSQDIGRRVETQYF.

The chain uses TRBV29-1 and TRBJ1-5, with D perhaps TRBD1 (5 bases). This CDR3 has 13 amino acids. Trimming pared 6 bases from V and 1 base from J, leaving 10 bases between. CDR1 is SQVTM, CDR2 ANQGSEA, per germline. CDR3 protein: CSVGGLSNQPQHF. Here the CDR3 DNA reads TGCAGCGTGGGGGGACTGAGCAATCAGCCCCAGCATTTT.

The CDR3 nucleotides read TGCGCCAGCAGCCAAGATTCGCGGCAGGGGGCCACTGAAGCTTTCTTT. Encoded protein: CASSQDSRQGATEAFF. The chain recombines TRBV4-1 with TRBJ1-1; 8 bases agree with TRBD1. The germline V gene encodes CDR1 MGHRA and CDR2 YSYEKL. The CDR3 length is 16 residues. J was trimmed by 4 bases and V by 0 bases; bases with no gene match: 7.

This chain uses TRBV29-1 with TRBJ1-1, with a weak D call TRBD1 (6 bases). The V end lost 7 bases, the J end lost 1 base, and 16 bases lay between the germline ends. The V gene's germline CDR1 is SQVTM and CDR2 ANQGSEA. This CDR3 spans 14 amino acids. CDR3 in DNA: TGCAGCGCAACCCGGGACACACCGAACACTGAAGCTTTCTTT. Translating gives CSATRDTPNTEAFF. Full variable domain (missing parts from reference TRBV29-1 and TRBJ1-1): SAVISQKPSRDICQRGTSLTIQCQVDSQVTMMFWYRQQPGQSLTLIATANQGSEATYESGFVIDKFPISRPNLTFSTLTVSNMSPEDSSIYLCSATRDTPNTEAFFGQGTRLTVV.

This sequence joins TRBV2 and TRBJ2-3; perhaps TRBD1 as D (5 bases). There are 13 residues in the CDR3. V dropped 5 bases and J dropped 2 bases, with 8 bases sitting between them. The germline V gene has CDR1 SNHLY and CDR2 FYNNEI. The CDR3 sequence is CASSWTNTDTQYF. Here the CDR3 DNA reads TGTGCCAGCAGTTGGACAAACACAGATACGCAGTATTTT.

The CDR3, as DNA: TGTGCCAGCAGCGTAGTTGGGGACGAGCAGTTCTTC. Residues: CASSVVGDEQFF. The gene calls are TRBV9 and TRBJ2-1; the D call may be TRBD1 or TRBD2 (5 bases each). Trimming removed 0 bases at V and 10 bases at J, with 8 bases between. Germline CDR1 SGDLS, CDR2 YYNGEE. This CDR3 has 12 amino acids.

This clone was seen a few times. Written as DNA, the CDR3 is TGTGCCAGCAGCTTTTCAGGACAGGGGAAGGTAGAGACCCAGTACTTC. This codes for CASSFSGQGKVETQYF. V is TRBV11-2 and J is TRBJ2-5, with TRBD1 identical over 9 bases. The CDR3 sequence is 16 residues long. V was clipped by 3 bases and J by 4 bases; unmatched bases: 9. CDR1 and CDR2 (germline): SGHAT, FQNNGV.

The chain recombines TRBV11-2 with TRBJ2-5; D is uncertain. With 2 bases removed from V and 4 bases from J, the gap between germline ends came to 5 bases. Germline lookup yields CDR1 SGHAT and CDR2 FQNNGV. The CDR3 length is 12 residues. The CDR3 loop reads CASSLSGETQYF. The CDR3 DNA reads TGTGCCAGCAGCTTATCCGGAGAGACCCAGTACTTC.

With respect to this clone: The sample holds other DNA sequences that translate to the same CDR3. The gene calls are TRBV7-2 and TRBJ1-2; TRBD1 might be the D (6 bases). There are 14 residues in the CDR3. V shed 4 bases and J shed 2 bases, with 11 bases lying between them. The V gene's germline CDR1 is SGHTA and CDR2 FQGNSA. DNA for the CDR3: TGTGCCAGCAGCTCGATTGGACAGAACTATGGCTACACCTTC. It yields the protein CASSSIGQNYGYTF.

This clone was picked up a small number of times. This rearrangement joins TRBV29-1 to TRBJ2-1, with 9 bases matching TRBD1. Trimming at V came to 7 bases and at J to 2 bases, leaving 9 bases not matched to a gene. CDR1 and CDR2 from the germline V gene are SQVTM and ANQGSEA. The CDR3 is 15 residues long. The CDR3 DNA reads TGCAGCGACCGGACAGGGGACAAAGCCTACAATGAGCAGTTCTTC. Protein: CSDRTGDKAYNEQFF.

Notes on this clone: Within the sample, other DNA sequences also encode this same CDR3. In DNA form, the CDR3 reads TGCAGCGTTGTAAGGGGCACAGATACGCAGTATTTT. Protein sequence: CSVVRGTDTQYF. V is TRBV29-1 and J is TRBJ2-3; D unresolved. The CDR3 is 12 amino acids. V was trimmed by 4 bases and J by 1 base, leaving 6 bases between them. Germline V gives CDR1 SQVTM, CDR2 ANQGSEA.

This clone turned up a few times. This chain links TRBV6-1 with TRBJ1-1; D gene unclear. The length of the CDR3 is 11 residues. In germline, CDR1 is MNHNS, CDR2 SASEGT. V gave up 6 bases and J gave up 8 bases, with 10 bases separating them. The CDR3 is CASSLTREAFF. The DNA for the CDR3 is TGTGCCAGCAGCCTAACAAGAGAAGCTTTCTTT.

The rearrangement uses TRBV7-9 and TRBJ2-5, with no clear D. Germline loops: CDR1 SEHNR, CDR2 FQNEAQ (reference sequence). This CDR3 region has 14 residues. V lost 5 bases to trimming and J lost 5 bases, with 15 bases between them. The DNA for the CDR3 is TGTGCCAGCAGCCGGACCCAGGAAGGGGAGACCCAGTACTTC. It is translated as CASSRTQEGETQYF.

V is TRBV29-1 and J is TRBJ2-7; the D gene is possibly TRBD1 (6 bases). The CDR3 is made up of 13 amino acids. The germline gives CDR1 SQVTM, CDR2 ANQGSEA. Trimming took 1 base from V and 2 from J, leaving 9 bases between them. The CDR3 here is CSVEGEGAYEQYF. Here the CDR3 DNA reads TGCAGCGTTGAAGGTGAGGGGGCCTACGAGCAGTACTTC.

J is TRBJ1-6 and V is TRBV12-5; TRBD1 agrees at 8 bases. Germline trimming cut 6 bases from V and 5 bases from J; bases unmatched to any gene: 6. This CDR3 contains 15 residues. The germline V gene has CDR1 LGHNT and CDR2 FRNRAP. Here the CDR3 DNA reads TGTGCTAGTGGGGGAGGACAGGGCCATAATTCACCCCTCCACTTT. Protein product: CASGGGQGHNSPLHF.

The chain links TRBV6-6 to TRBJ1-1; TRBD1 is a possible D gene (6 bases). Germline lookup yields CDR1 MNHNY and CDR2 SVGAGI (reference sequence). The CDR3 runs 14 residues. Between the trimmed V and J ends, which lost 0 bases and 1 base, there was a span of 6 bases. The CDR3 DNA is TGTGCCAGCAGTTACTCGACAGGGAACACTGAAGCTTTCTTT. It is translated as CASSYSTGNTEAFF.

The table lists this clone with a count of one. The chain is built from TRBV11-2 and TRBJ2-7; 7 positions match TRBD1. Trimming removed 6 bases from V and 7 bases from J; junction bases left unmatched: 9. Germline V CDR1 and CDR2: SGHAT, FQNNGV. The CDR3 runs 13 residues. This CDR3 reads CASSPDRIFEQYF. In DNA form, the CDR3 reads TGTGCCAGCAGTCCGGACAGGATTTTTGAGCAGTACTTC.

In DNA form, the CDR3 reads TGTGCCAGTAGTCCTCGGGCAGGGGTCAAGACGAACACTGAAGCTTTCTTT. It encodes CASSPRAGVKTNTEAFF. The V call is TRBV19, the J call TRBJ1-1; D may be TRBD1 (6 bases). Trimming took 5 bases from V and 1 from J, leaving 20 bases between them. The germline CDR1 and CDR2 sequences are LNHDA and SQIVND (reference sequence). CDR3 length: 17 residues. Together with reference TRBV19 and TRBJ1-1, the CDR3 gives the full variable domain: DGGITQSPKYLFRKEGQNVTLSCEQNLNHDAMYWYRQDPGQGLRLIYYSQIVNDFQKGDIAEGYSVSREKKESFPLTVTSAQKNPTAFYLCASSPRAGVKTNTEAFFGQGTRLTVV.

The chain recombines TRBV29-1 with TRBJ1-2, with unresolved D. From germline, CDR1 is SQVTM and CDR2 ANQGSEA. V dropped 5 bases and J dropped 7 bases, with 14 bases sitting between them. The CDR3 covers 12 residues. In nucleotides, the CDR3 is TGCAGCGTTTGGGGAGGGTCTGGTGGCTACACCTTC. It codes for CSVWGGSGGYTF.

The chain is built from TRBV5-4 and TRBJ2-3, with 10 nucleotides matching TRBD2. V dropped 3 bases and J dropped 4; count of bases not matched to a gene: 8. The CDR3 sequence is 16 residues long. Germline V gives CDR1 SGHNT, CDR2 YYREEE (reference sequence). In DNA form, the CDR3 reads TGTGCCAGCAGCTCGAGCGGGGGGGCTTGGGCAGATACGCAGTATTTT. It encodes CASSSSGGAWADTQYF.

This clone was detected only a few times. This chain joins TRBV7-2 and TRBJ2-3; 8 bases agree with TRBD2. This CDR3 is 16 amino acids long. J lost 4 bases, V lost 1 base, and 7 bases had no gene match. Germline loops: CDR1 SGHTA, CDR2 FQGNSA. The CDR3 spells CASSLGMAGGSDTQYF. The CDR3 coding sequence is TGTGCCAGCAGCTTAGGGATGGCGGGGGGTTCAGATACGCAGTATTTT.